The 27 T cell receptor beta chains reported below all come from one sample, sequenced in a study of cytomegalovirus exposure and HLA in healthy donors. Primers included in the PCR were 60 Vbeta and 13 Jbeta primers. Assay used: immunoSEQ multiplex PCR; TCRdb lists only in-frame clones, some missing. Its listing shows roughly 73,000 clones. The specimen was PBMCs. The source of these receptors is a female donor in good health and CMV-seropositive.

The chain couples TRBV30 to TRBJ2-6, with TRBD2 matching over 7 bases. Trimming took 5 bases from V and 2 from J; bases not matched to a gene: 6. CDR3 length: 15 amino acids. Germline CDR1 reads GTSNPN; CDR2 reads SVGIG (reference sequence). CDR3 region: CAWGGGSTGANVLTF. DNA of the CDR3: TGTGCCTGGGGCGGCGGGAGCACTGGGGCCAACGTCCTGACTTTC.

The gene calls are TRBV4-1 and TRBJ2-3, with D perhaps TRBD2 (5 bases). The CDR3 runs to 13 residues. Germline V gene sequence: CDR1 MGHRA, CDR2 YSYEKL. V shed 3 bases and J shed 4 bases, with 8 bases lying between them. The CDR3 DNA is TGCGCCAGCAGCCATCGGGAAGCAGATACGCAGTATTTT. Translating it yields CASSHREADTQYF.

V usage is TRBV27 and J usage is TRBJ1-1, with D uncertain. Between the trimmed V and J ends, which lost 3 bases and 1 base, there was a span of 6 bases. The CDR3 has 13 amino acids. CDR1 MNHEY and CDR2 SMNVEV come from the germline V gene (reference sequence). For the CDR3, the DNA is TGTGCCAGCAGTTTTTCAGGGAACACTGAAGCTTTCTTT. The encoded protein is CASSFSGNTEAFF.

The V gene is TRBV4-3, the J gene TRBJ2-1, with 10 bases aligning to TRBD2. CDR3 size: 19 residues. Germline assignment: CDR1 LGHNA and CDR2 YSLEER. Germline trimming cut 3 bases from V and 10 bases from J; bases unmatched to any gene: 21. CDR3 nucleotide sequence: TGCGCCAGCAGCCACTTTCGGGGGGGAAGCGGGAGGGCCTCGGGCGAGCAGTTCTTC. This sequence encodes CASSHFRGGSGRASGEQFF.

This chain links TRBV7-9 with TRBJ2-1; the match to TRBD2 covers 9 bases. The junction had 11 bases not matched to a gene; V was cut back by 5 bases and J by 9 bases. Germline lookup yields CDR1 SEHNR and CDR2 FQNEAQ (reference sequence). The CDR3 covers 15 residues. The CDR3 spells CASSQWAGGLGEQFF. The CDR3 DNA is TGTGCCAGCAGCCAGTGGGCGGGGGGGTTAGGTGAGCAGTTCTTC.

Here the CDR3 reads CASSLTGGGGYTF. The DNA of the CDR3 is TGTGCCAGCAGCTTAACAGGGGGGGGAGGCTACACCTTC. The genes are TRBV11-2 and TRBJ1-2; 8 positions agree with TRBD1. Germline trimming cut 2 bases from V and 8 bases from J; bases unmatched to any gene: 4. This CDR3 region has 13 residues. Germline V gives CDR1 SGHAT, CDR2 FQNNGV.

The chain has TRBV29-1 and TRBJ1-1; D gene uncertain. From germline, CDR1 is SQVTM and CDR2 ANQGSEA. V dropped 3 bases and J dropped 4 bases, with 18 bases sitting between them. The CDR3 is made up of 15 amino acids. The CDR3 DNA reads TGCAGCGTTGAGAGGCCCACGAGATCGGGCACTGAAGCTTTCTTT. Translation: CSVERPTRSGTEAFF.

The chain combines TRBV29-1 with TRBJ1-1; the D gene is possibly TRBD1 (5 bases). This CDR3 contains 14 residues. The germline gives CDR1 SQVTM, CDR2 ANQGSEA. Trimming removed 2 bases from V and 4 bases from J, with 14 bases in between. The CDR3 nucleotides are TGCAGCGTTGAATCTCAGGGTGCGCGCACTGAAGCTTTCTTT. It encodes CSVESQGARTEAFF.

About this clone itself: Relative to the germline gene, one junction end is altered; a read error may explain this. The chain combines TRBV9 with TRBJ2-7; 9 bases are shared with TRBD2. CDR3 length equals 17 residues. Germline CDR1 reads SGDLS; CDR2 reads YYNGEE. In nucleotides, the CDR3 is TGTGCCAGCAGCGTAGAGGGCGGGGGGGGACCTCTACGGGAGCAGTGCTTC. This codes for CASSVEGGGGPLREQCF.

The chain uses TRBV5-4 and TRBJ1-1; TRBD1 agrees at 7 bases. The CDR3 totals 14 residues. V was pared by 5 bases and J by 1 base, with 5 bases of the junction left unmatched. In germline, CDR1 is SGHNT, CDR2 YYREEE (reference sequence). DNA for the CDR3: TGTGCCAGCAGTTCAGGACAGGCGAACACTGAAGCTTTCTTT. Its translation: CASSSGQANTEAFF.

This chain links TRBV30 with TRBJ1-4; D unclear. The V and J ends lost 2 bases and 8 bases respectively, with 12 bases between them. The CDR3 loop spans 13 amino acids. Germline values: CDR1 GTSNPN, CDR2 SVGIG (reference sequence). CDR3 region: CAWSRQHGEKLFF. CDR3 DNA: TGTGCCTGGAGTCGTCAACACGGGGAAAAACTGTTTTTT.

This CDR3 is CASSLVWGGGETQYF. The CDR3 DNA follows: TGTGCCAGCAGCTTAGTATGGGGGGGAGGTGAGACCCAGTACTTC. The chain recombines TRBV11-2 with TRBJ2-5; 7 nucleotides align to TRBD2. This CDR3 region has 15 residues. Per the germline V gene, CDR1 is SGHAT and CDR2 is FQNNGV. V shed 1 base, J shed 5 bases, and the junction held 7 bases outside the gene matches. Full variable domain (rest looked up from reference TRBV11-2 and TRBJ2-5): EAGVAQSPRYKIIEKRQSVAFWCNPISGHATLYWYQQILGQGPKLLIQFQNNGVVDDSQLPKDRFSAERLKGVDSTLKIQPAKLEDSAVYLCASSLVWGGGETQYFGPGTRLLVL.

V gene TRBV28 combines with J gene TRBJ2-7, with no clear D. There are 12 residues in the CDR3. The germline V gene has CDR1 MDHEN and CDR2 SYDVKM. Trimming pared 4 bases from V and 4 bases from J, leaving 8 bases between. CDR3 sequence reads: CASSSGWYEQYF. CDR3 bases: TGTGCCAGCAGTTCAGGTTGGTACGAGCAGTACTTC.

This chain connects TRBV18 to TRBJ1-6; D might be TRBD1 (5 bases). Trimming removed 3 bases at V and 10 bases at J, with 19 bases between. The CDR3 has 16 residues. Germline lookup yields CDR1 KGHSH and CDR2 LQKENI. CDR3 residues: CASSPGRGQGGSPLHF. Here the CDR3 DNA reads TGTGCCAGCTCACCGGGTCGGGGCCAGGGAGGGTCACCCCTCCACTTT. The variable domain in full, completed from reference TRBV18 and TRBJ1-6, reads NAGVMQNPRHLVRRRGQEARLRCSPMKGHSHVYWYRQLPEEGLKFMVYLQKENIIDESGMPKERFSAEFPKEGPSILRIQQVVRGDSAAYFCASSPGRGQGGSPLHFGNGTRLTVT.

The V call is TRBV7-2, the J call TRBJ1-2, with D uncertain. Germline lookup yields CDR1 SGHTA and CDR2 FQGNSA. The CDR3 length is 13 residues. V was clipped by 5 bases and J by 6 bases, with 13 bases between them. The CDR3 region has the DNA TGTGCCAGCAGCAAGAGGTGGGAGGATGGCTACACCTTC. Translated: CASSKRWEDGYTF.

The CDR3 region is CASSVDPKTSSPLHF. Written as DNA, the CDR3 is TGTGCCAGCAGCGTAGACCCCAAGACTAGCTCACCCCTCCACTTT. The V gene is TRBV9, the J gene TRBJ1-6; D remains ambiguous. The CDR3 loop spans 15 amino acids. Trimming removed 0 bases from V and 10 bases from J, with 14 bases in between. Looked up from germline, CDR1 is SGDLS and CDR2 is YYNGEE.

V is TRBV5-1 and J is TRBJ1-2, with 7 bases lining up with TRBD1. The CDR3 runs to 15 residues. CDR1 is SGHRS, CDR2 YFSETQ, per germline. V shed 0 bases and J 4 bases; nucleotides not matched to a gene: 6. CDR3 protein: CASSLDGGGSYGYTF. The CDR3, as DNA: TGCGCCAGCAGCTTGGATGGAGGGGGCAGCTATGGCTACACCTTC.

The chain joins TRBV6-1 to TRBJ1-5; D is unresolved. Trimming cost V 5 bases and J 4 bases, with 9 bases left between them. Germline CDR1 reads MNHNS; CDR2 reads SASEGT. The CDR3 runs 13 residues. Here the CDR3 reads CASSRGGNQPQHF. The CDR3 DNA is TGTGCCAGCAGTAGAGGAGGAAATCAGCCCCAGCATTTT.

CDR3 sequence: CASSPRPDPLEQYF. CDR3 DNA: TGTGCCAGCAGCCCGCGGCCAGACCCTCTTGAGCAGTACTTC. This rearrangement joins TRBV4-2 to TRBJ2-5; D not resolved. Trimming removed 4 bases from V and 11 bases from J, with 20 bases in between. The CDR3 loop spans 14 amino acids. Germline CDR1 is LGHNA and CDR2 is YNFKEQ.

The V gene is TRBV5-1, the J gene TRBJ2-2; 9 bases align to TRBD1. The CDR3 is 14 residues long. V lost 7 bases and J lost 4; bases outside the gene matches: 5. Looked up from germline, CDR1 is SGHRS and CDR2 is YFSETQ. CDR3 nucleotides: TGCGCCAGCCAGGACAGGGGAGGCACCGGGGAGCTGTTTTTT. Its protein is CASQDRGGTGELFF.

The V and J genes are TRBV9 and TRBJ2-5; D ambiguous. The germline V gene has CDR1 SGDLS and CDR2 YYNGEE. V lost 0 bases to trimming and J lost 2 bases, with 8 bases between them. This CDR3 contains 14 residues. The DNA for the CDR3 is TGTGCCAGCAGCGTAGGGGCATCTCAAGAGACCCAGTACTTC. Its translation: CASSVGASQETQYF.

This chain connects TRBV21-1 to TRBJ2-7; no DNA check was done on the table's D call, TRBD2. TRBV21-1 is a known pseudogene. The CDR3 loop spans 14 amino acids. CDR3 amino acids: CASSRTSGSNEQYF. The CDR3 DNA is TGTGCCAGCAGTCGGACTAGCGGGAGTAACGAGCAGTACTTC.

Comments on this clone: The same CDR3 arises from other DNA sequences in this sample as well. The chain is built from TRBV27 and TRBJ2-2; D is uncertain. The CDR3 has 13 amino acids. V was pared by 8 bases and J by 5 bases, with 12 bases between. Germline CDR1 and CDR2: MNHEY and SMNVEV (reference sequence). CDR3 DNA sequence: TGTGCCAGCTCCCCTTTCTCTACCGGGGAGCTGTTTTTT. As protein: CASSPFSTGELFF.

The CDR3 loop is CASSLKQGFNQPQHF. The CDR3 DNA sequence: TGTGCCAGCAGCTTAAAACAGGGGTTCAATCAGCCCCAGCATTTT. The V call is TRBV6-6, the J call TRBJ1-5; TRBD1 matches at 7 bases. J was trimmed by 3 bases and V by 6 bases; bases with no gene match: 8. The germline V gene encodes CDR1 MNHNY and CDR2 SVGAGI (reference sequence). This CDR3 comprises 15 residues.

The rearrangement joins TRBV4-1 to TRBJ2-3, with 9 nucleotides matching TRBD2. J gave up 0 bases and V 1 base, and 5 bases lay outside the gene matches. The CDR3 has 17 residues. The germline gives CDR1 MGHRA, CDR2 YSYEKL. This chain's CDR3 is CASSQVSGGPSTDTQYF. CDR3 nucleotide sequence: TGCGCCAGCAGCCAAGTTAGCGGGGGACCAAGCACAGATACGCAGTATTTT.

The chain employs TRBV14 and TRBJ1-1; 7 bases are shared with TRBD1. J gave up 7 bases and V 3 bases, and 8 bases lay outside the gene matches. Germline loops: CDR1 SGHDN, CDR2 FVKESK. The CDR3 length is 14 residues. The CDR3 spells CASSQELRQGEAFF. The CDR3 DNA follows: TGTGCCAGCAGCCAGGAGCTCCGACAGGGTGAAGCTTTCTTT.

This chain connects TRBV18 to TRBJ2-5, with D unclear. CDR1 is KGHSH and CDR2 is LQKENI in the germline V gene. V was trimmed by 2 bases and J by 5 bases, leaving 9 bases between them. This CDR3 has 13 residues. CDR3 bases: TGTGCCAGCTCACCAGACATTGCGGAGACCCAGTACTTC. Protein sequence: CASSPDIAETQYF.